Detailed here is one T cell receptor beta chain. PCR primers comprised 60 Vbeta and 13 Jbeta primers. The repertoire was sequenced with immunoSEQ multiplex PCR; TCRdb's copy has only in-frame clones and lacks some. The sample consists of approximately 76,000 clones, 73% of them appearing once. The data were obtained in a study of cytomegalovirus exposure and HLA in healthy donors. As for the study in general: An early release of data contained roughly 90 million unique TCRs, which came from HLA-typed donors.

Between the trimmed V and J ends, which lost 6 bases and 7 bases, there was a span of 16 bases. CDR3 length equals 13 residues. Germline CDR1 SNHLY, CDR2 FYNNEI. The TCR sequence derives from a woman aged 40 to 49 in good health and CMV-seropositive. J is TRBJ2-7 and V is TRBV2; a weak D match, TRBD1 (5 bases). The specimen sequenced was PBMCs. CDR3: CASSPGLTGEQYF. The CDR3 nucleotides read TGTGCCAGCAGCCCGGGTCTCACAGGAGAGCAGTACTTC.